This is a list of T cell receptor beta chains from one sample in a study of cytomegalovirus exposure and HLA in healthy donors. TCRdb's copy holds only in-frame clones and misses some; the assay was immunoSEQ multiplex PCR. Found here are fewer than 100,000 clones, around 82% of them singletons; the top ten hold 0.6% to 0.95%. The sequenced material came from PBMCs. The receptors stem from an older woman in good health and CMV-seronegative. CDR3s include the opening cysteine and the closing phenylalanine or tryptophan. The D gene is left open where the match is weak. Size is stated for part of the rows, as once, few or many counts, or as a class when the clone is expanded.

V gene: TRBV9; clone size: .; J gene: TRBJ2-7; D gene: TRBD2; CDR3 protein: CASSVDGLASNEQYF; CDR3 DNA: TGTGCCAGCAGCGTAGATGGACTAGCAAGTAACGAGCAGTACTTC
V gene: TRBV6-6; clone size: .; J gene: TRBJ2-1; D gene: .; CDR3 protein: CASSYRMEGSEQFF; CDR3 DNA: TGTGCCAGCAGTTACAGGATGGAGGGAAGTGAGCAGTTCTTC
V gene: TRBV10-3; clone size: .; J gene: TRBJ1-2; D gene: .; CDR3 protein: CAISDGGARGYTF; CDR3 DNA: TGTGCCATCAGTGACGGGGGGGCGCGCGGCTACACCTTC
V gene: TRBV4-3; clone size: .; J gene: TRBJ1-2; D gene: .; CDR3 protein: CASSPAASNYGYTF; CDR3 DNA: TGCGCCAGCAGCCCCGCGGCCTCTAACTATGGCTACACCTTC
V gene: TRBV2; clone size: .; J gene: TRBJ2-7; D gene: TRBD2; CDR3 protein: CASSDEGLAGGDYEQYF; CDR3 DNA: TGTGCCAGCAGTGATGAAGGACTAGCGGGAGGTGACTACGAGCAGTACTTC
V gene: TRBV4-3; clone size: .; J gene: TRBJ2-6; D gene: .; CDR3 protein: CASSEGSGANVLTF; CDR3 DNA: TGCGCCAGCAGCGAGGGTTCTGGGGCCAACGTCCTGACTTTC
V gene: TRBV27; clone size: .; J gene: TRBJ1-1; D gene: .; CDR3 protein: CASSLNSNTEAFF; CDR3 DNA: TGTGCCAGCAGTTTAAATAGTAACACTGAAGCTTTCTTT
V gene: TRBV5-1; clone size: .; J gene: TRBJ1-2; D gene: .; CDR3 protein: CASTRTDQTYGYTF; CDR3 DNA: TGCGCCAGCACGAGGACTGACCAAACCTATGGCTACACCTTC
V gene: TRBV6-5; clone size: few; J gene: TRBJ1-1; D gene: TRBD1; CDR3 protein: CASSYGQGDTEAFF; CDR3 DNA: TGTGCCAGCAGTTACGGACAGGGGGACACTGAAGCTTTCTTT
V gene: TRBV9; clone size: .; J gene: TRBJ2-7; D gene: TRBD2; CDR3 protein: CASSSGGGALGYEQYF; CDR3 DNA: TGTGCCAGCAGTTCCGGGGGGGGCGCATTGGGCTACGAGCAGTACTTC
V gene: TRBV19; clone size: .; J gene: TRBJ2-7; D gene: .; CDR3 protein: CASSDLGEFYEQYF; CDR3 DNA: TGTGCCAGTAGTGACCTCGGGGAATTCTACGAGCAGTACTTC
V gene: TRBV18; clone size: .; J gene: TRBJ2-3; D gene: .; CDR3 protein: CASSPPHLGTDTQYF; CDR3 DNA: TGTGCCAGCTCACCACCCCATTTAGGCACAGATACGCAGTATTTT
V gene: TRBV6-5; clone size: .; J gene: TRBJ1-1; D gene: .; CDR3 protein: CASNGGTEAFF; CDR3 DNA: TGTGCCAGCAATGGGGGGACTGAAGCTTTCTTT
V gene: TRBV25-1; clone size: few; J gene: TRBJ2-1; D gene: .; CDR3 protein: CASSEAGSVNEQFF; CDR3 DNA: TGTGCCAGCAGCGAAGCCGGGAGCGTCAATGAGCAGTTCTTC
V gene: TRBV27; clone size: once; J gene: TRBJ1-5; D gene: .; CDR3 protein: CASSPYRDNQPQHF; CDR3 DNA: TGTGCCAGCAGTCCCTACAGGGACAATCAGCCCCAGCATTTT
V gene: TRBV27; clone size: once; J gene: TRBJ2-1; D gene: TRBD2; CDR3 protein: CATESSQAGSYEQFF; CDR3 DNA: TGTGCCACCGAATCCTCTCAAGCGGGAAGCTATGAGCAGTTCTTC
V gene: TRBV7-9; clone size: .; J gene: TRBJ1-1; D gene: .; CDR3 protein: CASSSNVNTEAFF; CDR3 DNA: TGTGCCAGCAGTTCAAATGTGAACACTGAAGCTTTCTTT
V gene: TRBV9; clone size: .; J gene: TRBJ1-3; D gene: TRBD1; CDR3 protein: CASSVGAGGDLPGNTIYF; CDR3 DNA: TGTGCCAGCAGCGTGGGGGCAGGGGGAGACCTCCCTGGAAACACCATATATTTT
V gene: TRBV9; clone size: medium-sized; J gene: TRBJ2-2; D gene: .; CDR3 protein: CASEAANTGELFF; CDR3 DNA: TGTGCCAGCGAGGCTGCGAACACCGGGGAGCTGTTTTTT
V gene: TRBV7-9; clone size: .; J gene: TRBJ1-5; D gene: .; CDR3 protein: CASSLGHSNQPQHF; CDR3 DNA: TGTGCCAGCAGCTTAGGGCACAGCAATCAGCCCCAGCATTTT
V gene: TRBV10-3; clone size: .; J gene: TRBJ1-1; D gene: .; CDR3 protein: CATMDRTNTEAFF; CDR3 DNA: TGTGCCACGATGGACAGAACGAACACTGAAGCTTTCTTT
V gene: TRBV19; clone size: .; J gene: TRBJ2-7; D gene: .; CDR3 protein: CASSGPRNGEQYF; CDR3 DNA: TGTGCCAGTAGTGGGCCCCGGAACGGCGAGCAGTACTTC
V gene: TRBV28; clone size: .; J gene: TRBJ2-1; D gene: .; CDR3 protein: CASSLYGGNEQFF; CDR3 DNA: TGTGCCAGCAGTTTATACGGAGGGAATGAGCAGTTCTTC